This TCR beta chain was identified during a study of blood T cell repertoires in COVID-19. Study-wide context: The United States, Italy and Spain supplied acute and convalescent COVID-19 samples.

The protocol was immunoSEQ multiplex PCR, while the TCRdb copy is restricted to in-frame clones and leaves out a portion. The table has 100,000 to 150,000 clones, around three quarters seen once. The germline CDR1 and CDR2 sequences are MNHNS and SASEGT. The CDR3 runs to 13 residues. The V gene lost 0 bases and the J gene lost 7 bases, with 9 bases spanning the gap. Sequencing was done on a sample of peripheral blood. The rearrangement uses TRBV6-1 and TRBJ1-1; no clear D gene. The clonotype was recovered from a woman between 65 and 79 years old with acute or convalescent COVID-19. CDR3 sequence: CASSEAQGGEAFF. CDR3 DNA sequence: TGTGCCAGCAGTGAAGCGCAAGGAGGTGAAGCTTTCTTT.